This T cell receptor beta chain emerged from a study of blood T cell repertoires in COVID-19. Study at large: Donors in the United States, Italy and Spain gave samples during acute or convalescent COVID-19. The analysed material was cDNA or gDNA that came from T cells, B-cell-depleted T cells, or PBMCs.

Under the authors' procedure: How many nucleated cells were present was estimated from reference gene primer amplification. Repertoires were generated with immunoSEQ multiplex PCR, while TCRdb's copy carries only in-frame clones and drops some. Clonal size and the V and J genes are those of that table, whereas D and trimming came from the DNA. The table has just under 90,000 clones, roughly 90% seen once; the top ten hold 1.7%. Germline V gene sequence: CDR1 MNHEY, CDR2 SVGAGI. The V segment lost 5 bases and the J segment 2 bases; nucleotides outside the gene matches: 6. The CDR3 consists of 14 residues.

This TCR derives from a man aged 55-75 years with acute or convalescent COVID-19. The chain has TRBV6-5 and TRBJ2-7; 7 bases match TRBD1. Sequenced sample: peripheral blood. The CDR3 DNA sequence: TGTGCCAGCAGTCCCGGGACAGAACCCTACGAGCAGTACTTC. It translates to CASSPGTEPYEQYF.